Following are 16 T cell receptor beta chains from one sample sequenced in a study of cytomegalovirus exposure and HLA in healthy donors. Amplification used 60 Vbeta primers and 13 Jbeta primers. Clones were sequenced by immunoSEQ multiplex PCR, and TCRdb holds only the in-frame ones, with some missing. The profile shows 140,000 or so clones, around 75% of them singletons. Input material: PBMCs. All receptors derive from a woman in her thirties in good health and CMV-seronegative.

The rearrangement links TRBV18 to TRBJ2-7; TRBD1 matches 7 bases. J was trimmed by 2 bases and V by 3 bases; bases with no gene match: 4. This CDR3 spans 14 amino acids. Germline V gene data show CDR1 as KGHSH and CDR2 as LQKENI. The CDR3 is CASSPGQEAYEQYF. The DNA for the CDR3 is TGTGCCAGCTCACCCGGACAGGAGGCCTACGAGCAGTACTTC. Drawing the rest from reference TRBV18 and TRBJ2-7, the complete variable domain is NAGVMQNPRHLVRRRGQEARLRCSPMKGHSHVYWYRQLPEEGLKFMVYLQKENIIDESGMPKERFSAEFPKEGPSILRIQQVVRGDSAAYFCASSPGQEAYEQYFGPGTRLTVT.

This rearrangement joins TRBV6-5 to TRBJ1-1; no definite D call. Germline CDR1 reads MNHEY; CDR2 reads SVGAGI. The CDR3 loop spans 14 amino acids. V was shortened by 6 bases and J by 5 bases, with 16 bases between the two germline ends. The CDR3 DNA follows: TGTGCCAGCAGGGGTATGAGGAAGGAGACTGAAGCTTTCTTT. As protein: CASRGMRKETEAFF.

The chain uses TRBV4-2 and TRBJ2-7, with 7 bases matching TRBD2. V gave up 4 bases and J gave up 1 base; unmatched junction bases: 10. Germline V gene data show CDR1 as LGHNA and CDR2 as YNFKEQ. The CDR3 contains 16 residues. The CDR3 DNA reads as TGTGCCAGCAGCCTCCGGGCGGGGGACGGATCCTACGAGCAGTACTTC. This encodes CASSLRAGDGSYEQYF.

The CDR3: CASSLVGGARADTQYF. The DNA for the CDR3 is TGTGCCAGCAGCTTAGTAGGGGGGGCGAGAGCAGATACGCAGTATTTT. The rearrangement uses TRBV11-2 and TRBJ2-3; possibly TRBD2 for D (7 bases). Germline lookup yields CDR1 SGHAT and CDR2 FQNNGV. Trimming took off 1 base at V and 4 bases at J, with 15 bases between the two ends. The CDR3 runs to 16 residues.

In this sample, this clone turned up once. The J gene is TRBJ2-1, the V gene TRBV10-3; a weak D match, TRBD2 (5 bases). Germline V gene data show CDR1 as ENHRY and CDR2 as SYGVKD. V was cut by 7 bases and J by 8 bases, with 15 bases left in between. CDR3 length: 13 amino acids. CDR3 sequence reads: CAIKSLEGYEQFF. The CDR3 nucleotides are TGTGCCATCAAGAGCCTCGAGGGCTATGAGCAGTTCTTC.

This clone was seen only a few times. The V and J genes are TRBV11-2 and TRBJ2-1; D might be TRBD1 (5 bases). CDR1 SGHAT and CDR2 FQNNGV come from the germline V gene. V was shortened by 2 bases and J by 7 bases, with 12 bases between the two germline ends. The CDR3 spans 14 residues. DNA for the CDR3: TGTGCCAGCAGCTTATCCAGGGCCTGGAATGAGCAGTTCTTC. The encoded protein is CASSLSRAWNEQFF.

This clone was counted only a few times. V is TRBV28 and J is TRBJ1-1; D remains ambiguous. V was trimmed by 6 bases and J by 0 bases, leaving 11 bases between them. CDR1 is MDHEN and CDR2 is SYDVKM in the germline V gene. This CDR3 spans 14 amino acids. The CDR3 region is CASRYNLMNTEAFF. The CDR3 region has the DNA TGTGCCAGCAGGTACAATCTGATGAACACTGAAGCTTTCTTT.

The chain combines TRBV5-8 with TRBJ2-3; TRBD1 agrees at 10 bases. CDR1 is SGHTS, CDR2 YDEGEE, per germline. The junction had 2 bases not matched to a gene; V was cut back by 0 bases and J by 4 bases. The CDR3 has 15 residues. Here the CDR3 reads CASSLGGQGSDTQYF. The DNA of the CDR3 is TGTGCCAGCAGCTTGGGGGGACAGGGGTCAGATACGCAGTATTTT.

The V and J genes are TRBV5-1 and TRBJ2-7, with D possibly matching TRBD2 (6 bases). With 0 bases removed from V and 10 bases from J, the gap between germline ends came to 17 bases. The CDR3 consists of 14 residues. Germline V gene lookup returns CDR1 SGHRS and CDR2 YFSETQ. The CDR3 DNA reads TGCGCCAGCAGCTTGGACGGTCAGGGAGGAGCTCAGTACTTC. Translation gives CASSLDGQGGAQYF.

The chain is built from TRBV30 and TRBJ1-2, with 9 bases matching TRBD1. J was trimmed by 7 bases and V by 0 bases; bases with no gene match: 9. The CDR3 has 15 residues. The germline CDR1 and CDR2 sequences are GTSNPN and SVGIG (reference sequence). DNA for the CDR3: TGTGCCTGGAGTGTACGGAGGACAGGGGAGGTTGGCTACACCTTC. Residues: CAWSVRRTGEVGYTF.

On this clone: Other DNA variants within this sample encode the same CDR3. The chain links TRBV29-1 to TRBJ1-1, with TRBD1 identical over 11 bases. CDR1 and CDR2 from the germline V gene are SQVTM and ANQGSEA. V was clipped by 7 bases and J by 4 bases; unmatched bases: 8. The CDR3 is made up of 14 amino acids. CDR3 amino acids: CSAQRGQGGTEAFF. In DNA form, the CDR3 reads TGCAGCGCCCAAAGGGGACAGGGGGGCACTGAAGCTTTCTTT.

The chain is built from TRBV13 and TRBJ2-7, with D possibly matching TRBD1 (5 bases). Germline V lookup: CDR1 PRHDT, CDR2 FYEKMQ (reference sequence). Trimming took 5 bases from V and 0 from J, leaving 14 bases between them. This CDR3 comprises 15 residues. For the CDR3, the DNA is TGTGCCAGCAGCCCTCAGGGATTTGGCTCCTACGAGCAGTACTTC. Its translation: CASSPQGFGSYEQYF. The variable domain in full, completed from reference TRBV13 and TRBJ2-7, reads AAGVIQSPRHLIKEKRETATLKCYPIPRHDTVYWYQQGPGQDPQFLISFYEKMQSDKGSIPDRFSAQQFSDYHSELNMSSLELGDSALYFCASSPQGFGSYEQYFGPGTRLTVT.

The gene calls are TRBV5-1 and TRBJ1-3; 7 nucleotides line up with TRBD1. CDR3 size: 16 residues. Germline lookup yields CDR1 SGHRS and CDR2 YFSETQ. V shed 1 base, J shed 2 bases, and the junction held 6 bases outside the gene matches. CDR3 sequence reads: CASSLSEGAAGNTIYF. The CDR3 coding sequence is TGCGCCAGCAGCTTGAGTGAGGGGGCTGCTGGAAACACCATATATTTT.

V usage is TRBV6-6 and J usage is TRBJ2-2; D gene unclear. Trimming left V 0 bases short and J 1 base short, with 3 bases between. The CDR3 runs to 14 residues. Germline CDR1 is MNHNY and CDR2 is SVGAGI (reference sequence). CDR3 amino acids: CASSYSGNTGELFF. CDR3 nucleotides: TGTGCCAGCAGTTACTCCGGGAACACCGGGGAGCTGTTTTTT.

The genes are TRBV5-1 and TRBJ2-1; 10 bases match TRBD1. CDR1 is SGHRS, CDR2 YFSETQ, per germline. The V gene end was trimmed by 5 bases and the J gene end by 1 base; junction bases not matched to a gene: 3. The CDR3 extends over 15 amino acids. CDR3 in amino acids: CASRRQGASYNEQFF. DNA of the CDR3: TGCGCCAGCAGAAGACAGGGGGCATCCTACAATGAGCAGTTCTTC.

The chain recombines TRBV14 with TRBJ2-7, with TRBD1 matching 10 bases. There are 16 residues in the CDR3. Losses at the gene ends were 0 bases for V and 5 bases for J; bases not matched to a gene: 7. Germline CDR1 SGHDN, CDR2 FVKESK. The chain's CDR3 is CASSQDLRTGGHEQYF. CDR3 bases: TGTGCCAGCAGCCAAGATCTTAGGACAGGGGGACACGAGCAGTACTTC.